This TCR beta chain was profiled in a study of identical twins. Overall study results and limits: The analysis was cross-sectional rather than longitudinal within donors.

MiXCR, run by TCRdb on the 5' RACE reads, gives a single entry per CDR3 protein. The sample carries about 890,000 distinct CDR3 sequences, roughly 12% recorded once. The CDR3 is 11 amino acids. Trimming left V 1 base short and J 9 bases short, with 6 bases between. The germline V gene encodes CDR1 SEHNR and CDR2 FQNEAQ (reference sequence). A word on this clonotype: Its specificity is unknown.

The data also belong to a second study, concerning yellow fever vaccine responses in identical twins.

This chain joins TRBV7-9 and TRBJ1-1; D is possibly TRBD1 (5 bases). The clonotype comes from a woman under 30 in good health. Sequenced sample: PBMCs. CDR3 coding DNA: TGTGCCAGCAGCTTAGGGACACAAGCTTTCTTT. Translating it yields CASSLGTQAFF.